This TCR beta chain was recorded in a study of blood T cell repertoires in COVID-19. Germline V gene data show CDR1 as MNHNY and CDR2 as SVGAGI (reference sequence). The V gene end was trimmed by 4 bases and the J gene end by 4 bases; junction bases not matched to a gene: 5. CDR3 length equals 14 residues. This clone occurred once. The table came from immunoSEQ multiplex PCR; TCRdb's copy has only in-frame clones and leaves some out. Of more than 350,000 clones in the sample, roughly 86% were seen once. This TCR came from a woman aged 25-40 years with COVID-19, enrolled during active disease. The genes are TRBV6-6 and TRBJ1-2; 8 bases map to TRBD1. The sequencing sample was made of peripheral blood. CDR3 sequence: CASSFDRGLYGYTF. The CDR3 DNA reads TGTGCCAGCAGTTTTGACAGGGGACTCTATGGCTACACCTTC.